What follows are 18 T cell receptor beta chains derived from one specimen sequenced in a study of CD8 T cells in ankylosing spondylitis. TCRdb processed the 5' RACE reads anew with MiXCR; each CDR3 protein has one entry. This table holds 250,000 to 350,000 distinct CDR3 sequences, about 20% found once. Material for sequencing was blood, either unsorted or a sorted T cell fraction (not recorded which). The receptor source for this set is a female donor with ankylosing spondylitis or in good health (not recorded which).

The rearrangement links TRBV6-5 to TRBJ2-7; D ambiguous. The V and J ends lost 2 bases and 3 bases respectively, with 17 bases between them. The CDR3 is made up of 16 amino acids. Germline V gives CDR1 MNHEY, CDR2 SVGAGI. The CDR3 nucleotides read TGTGCCAGCAGTTACGCGGAAACAACGAGGCGCTACGAGCAGTACTTC. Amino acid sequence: CASSYAETTRRYEQYF.

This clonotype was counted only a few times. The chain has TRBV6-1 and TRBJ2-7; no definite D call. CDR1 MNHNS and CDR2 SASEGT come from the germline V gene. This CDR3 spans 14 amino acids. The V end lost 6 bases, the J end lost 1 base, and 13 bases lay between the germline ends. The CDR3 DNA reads TGTGCCAGCAGGCCAGGTCTCCGGTCCTACGAGCAGTACTTC. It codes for CASRPGLRSYEQYF.

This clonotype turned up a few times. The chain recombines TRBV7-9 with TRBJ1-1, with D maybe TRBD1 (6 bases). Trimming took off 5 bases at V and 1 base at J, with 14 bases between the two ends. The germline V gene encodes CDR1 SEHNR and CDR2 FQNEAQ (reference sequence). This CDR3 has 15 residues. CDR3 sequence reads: CASSIGGAPNTEAFF. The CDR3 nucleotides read TGTGCCAGCAGCATAGGGGGGGCTCCGAACACTGAAGCTTTCTTT.

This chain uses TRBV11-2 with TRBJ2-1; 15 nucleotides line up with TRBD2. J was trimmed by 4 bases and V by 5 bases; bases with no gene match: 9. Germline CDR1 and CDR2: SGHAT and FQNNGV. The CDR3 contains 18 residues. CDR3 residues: CASSPQGLAGGLYNEQFF. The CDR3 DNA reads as TGTGCCAGCAGCCCCCAGGGACTAGCGGGAGGACTATACAATGAGCAGTTCTTC.

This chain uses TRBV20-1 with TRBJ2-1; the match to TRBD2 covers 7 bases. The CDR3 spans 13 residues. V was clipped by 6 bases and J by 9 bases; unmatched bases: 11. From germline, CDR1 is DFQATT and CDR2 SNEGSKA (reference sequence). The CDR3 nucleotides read TGCAGTGCAATCCCCTCTGGCGGGGGTGAGCAGTTCTTC. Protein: CSAIPSGGGEQFF.

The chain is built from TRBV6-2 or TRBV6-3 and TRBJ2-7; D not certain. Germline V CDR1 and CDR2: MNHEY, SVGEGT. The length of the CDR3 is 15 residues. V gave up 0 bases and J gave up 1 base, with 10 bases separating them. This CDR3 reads CASSYSPPTSYEQYF. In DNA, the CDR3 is TGTGCCAGCAGTTACTCCCCGCCGACTTCCTACGAGCAGTACTTC.

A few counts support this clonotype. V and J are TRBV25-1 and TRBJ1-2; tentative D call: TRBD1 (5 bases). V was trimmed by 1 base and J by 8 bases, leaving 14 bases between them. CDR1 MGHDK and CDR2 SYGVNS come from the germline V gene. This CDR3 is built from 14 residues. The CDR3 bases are TGTGCCAGCAGTGAATTTGGGGACGGCGGGGGCTACACCTTC. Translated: CASSEFGDGGGYTF.

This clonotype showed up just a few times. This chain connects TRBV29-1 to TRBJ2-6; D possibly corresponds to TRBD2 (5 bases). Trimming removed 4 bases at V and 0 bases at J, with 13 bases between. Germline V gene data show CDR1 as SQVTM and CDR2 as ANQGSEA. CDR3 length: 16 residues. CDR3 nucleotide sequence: TGCAGCGTTGGAGACGGACTTTACTCTGGGGCCAACGTCCTGACTTTC. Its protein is CSVGDGLYSGANVLTF.

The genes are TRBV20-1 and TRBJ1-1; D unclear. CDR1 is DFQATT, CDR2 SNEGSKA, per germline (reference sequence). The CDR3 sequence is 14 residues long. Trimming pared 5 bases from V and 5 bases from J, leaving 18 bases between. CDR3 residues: CSAVRETGETEAFF. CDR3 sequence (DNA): TGCAGTGCTGTACGGGAGACCGGGGAAACTGAAGCTTTCTTT.

This chain's CDR3 is CASSYSRTVRPFNEQFF. Written as DNA, the CDR3 is TGTGCCAGCAGTTACTCGAGAACAGTCCGACCTTTCAATGAGCAGTTCTTC. V gene TRBV6-2 or TRBV6-3 combines with J gene TRBJ2-1; D unclear. Germline CDR1 MNHEY, CDR2 SVGEGT. The CDR3 is 17 amino acids. Between the trimmed V and J ends, which lost 0 bases and 6 bases, there was a span of 18 bases.

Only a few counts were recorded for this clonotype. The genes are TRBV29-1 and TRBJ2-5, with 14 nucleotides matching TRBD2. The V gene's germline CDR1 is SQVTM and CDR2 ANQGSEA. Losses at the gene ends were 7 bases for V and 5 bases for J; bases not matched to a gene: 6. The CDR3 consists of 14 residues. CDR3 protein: CSARLAGGIETQYF. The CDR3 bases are TGCAGCGCCAGACTAGCGGGAGGGATTGAGACCCAGTACTTC.

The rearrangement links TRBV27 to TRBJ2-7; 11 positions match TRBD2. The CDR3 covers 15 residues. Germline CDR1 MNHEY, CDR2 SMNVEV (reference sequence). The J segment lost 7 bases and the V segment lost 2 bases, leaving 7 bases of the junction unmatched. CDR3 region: CASSLQLAGVGEQYF. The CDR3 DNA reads TGTGCCAGCAGTTTACAACTAGCGGGAGTGGGGGAGCAGTACTTC.

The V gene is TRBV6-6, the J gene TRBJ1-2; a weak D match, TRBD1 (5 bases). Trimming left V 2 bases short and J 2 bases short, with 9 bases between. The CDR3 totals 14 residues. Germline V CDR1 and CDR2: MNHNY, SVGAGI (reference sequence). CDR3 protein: CASSYPAGNYGYTF. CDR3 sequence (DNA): TGTGCCAGCAGTTACCCGGCAGGGAACTATGGCTACACCTTC.

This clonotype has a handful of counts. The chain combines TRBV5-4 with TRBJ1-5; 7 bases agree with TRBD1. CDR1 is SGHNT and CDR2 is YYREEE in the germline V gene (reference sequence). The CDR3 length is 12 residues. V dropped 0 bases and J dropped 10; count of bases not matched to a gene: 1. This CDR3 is CASSLEGAPQHF. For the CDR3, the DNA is TGTGCCAGCAGCTTGGAGGGGGCCCCCCAGCATTTT.

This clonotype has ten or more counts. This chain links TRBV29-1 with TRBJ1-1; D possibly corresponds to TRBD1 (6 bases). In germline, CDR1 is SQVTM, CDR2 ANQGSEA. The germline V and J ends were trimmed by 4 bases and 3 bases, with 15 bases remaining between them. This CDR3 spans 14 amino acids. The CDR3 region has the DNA TGCAGCGTTGTAGGCCCCCGACAGGACACTGAAGCTTTCTTT. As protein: CSVVGPRQDTEAFF. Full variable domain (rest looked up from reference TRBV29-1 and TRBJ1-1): SAVISQKPSRDICQRGTSLTIQCQVDSQVTMMFWYRQQPGQSLTLIATANQGSEATYESGFVIDKFPISRPNLTFSTLTVSNMSPEDSSIYLCSVVGPRQDTEAFFGQGTRLTVV.

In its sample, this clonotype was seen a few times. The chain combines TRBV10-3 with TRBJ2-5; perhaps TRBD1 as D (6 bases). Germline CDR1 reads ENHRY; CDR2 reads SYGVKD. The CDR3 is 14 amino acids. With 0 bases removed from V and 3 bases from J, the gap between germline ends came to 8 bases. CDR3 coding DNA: TGTGCCATCAGTGAGTCTCCAGGGGAAGAGACCCAGTACTTC. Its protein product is CAISESPGEETQYF.

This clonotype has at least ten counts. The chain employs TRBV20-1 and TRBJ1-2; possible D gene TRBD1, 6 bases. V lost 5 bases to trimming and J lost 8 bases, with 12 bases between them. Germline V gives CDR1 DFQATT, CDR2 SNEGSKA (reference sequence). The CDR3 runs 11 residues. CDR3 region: CSAGAGEGYTF. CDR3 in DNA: TGCAGTGCTGGAGCAGGGGAGGGCTACACCTTC.

The CDR3 loop is CSASPSGRFEETQYF. The CDR3 coding sequence is TGCAGTGCTAGCCCCAGCGGGAGGTTTGAAGAGACCCAGTACTTC. The chain joins TRBV20-1 to TRBJ2-5, with TRBD2 identical over 9 bases. Germline V CDR1 and CDR2: DFQATT, SNEGSKA (reference sequence). This CDR3 has 15 residues. V was pared by 3 bases and J by 3 bases, with 8 bases of the junction left unmatched.